This T cell receptor (beta chain) comes out of a study of cytomegalovirus exposure and HLA in healthy donors. V shed 6 bases, J shed 4 bases, and the junction held 7 bases outside the gene matches. Germline-derived CDR1 and CDR2 are MDHEN and SYDVKM. This CDR3 spans 14 amino acids. Profiling relied on immunoSEQ multiplex PCR, and the TCRdb table lists in-frame clones only, not all of them. The table shows more than 95,000 clones, with 88% occurring only once. Sequences were obtained from PBMCs. This clonotype was obtained from a man aged 18-30 years in good health and CMV-seronegative. The V and J genes are TRBV28 and TRBJ2-7; 9 positions agree with TRBD1. The CDR3 DNA is TGTGCCAGCAGGCGGGACAGGGCCATTTACGAGCAGTACTTC. It specifies CASRRDRAIYEQYF.